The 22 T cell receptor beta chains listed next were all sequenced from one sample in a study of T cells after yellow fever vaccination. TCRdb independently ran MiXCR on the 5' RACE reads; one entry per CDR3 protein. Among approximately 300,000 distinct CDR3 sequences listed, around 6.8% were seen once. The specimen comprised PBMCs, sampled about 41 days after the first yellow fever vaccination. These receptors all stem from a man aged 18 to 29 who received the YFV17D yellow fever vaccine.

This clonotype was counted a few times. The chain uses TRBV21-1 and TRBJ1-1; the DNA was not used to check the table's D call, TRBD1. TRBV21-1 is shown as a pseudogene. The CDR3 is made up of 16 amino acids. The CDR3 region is CASSKPRQTMNTEAFF. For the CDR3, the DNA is TGTGCCAGCAGCAAACCGAGACAGACCATGAACACTGAAGCTTTCTTT.

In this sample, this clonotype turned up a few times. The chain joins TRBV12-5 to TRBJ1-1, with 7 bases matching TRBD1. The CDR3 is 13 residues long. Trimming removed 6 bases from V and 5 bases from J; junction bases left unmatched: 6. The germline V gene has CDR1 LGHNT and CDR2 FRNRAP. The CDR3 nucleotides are TGTGCTAGTGGCTTGACAGGGTGGACTGAAGCTTTCTTT. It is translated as CASGLTGWTEAFF.

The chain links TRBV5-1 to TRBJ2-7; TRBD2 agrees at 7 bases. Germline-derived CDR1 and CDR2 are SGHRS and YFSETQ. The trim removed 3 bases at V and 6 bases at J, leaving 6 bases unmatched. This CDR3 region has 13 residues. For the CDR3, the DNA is TGCGCCAGCAGCTCACGGGGGGTATCCGAGCAGTACTTC. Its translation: CASSSRGVSEQYF.

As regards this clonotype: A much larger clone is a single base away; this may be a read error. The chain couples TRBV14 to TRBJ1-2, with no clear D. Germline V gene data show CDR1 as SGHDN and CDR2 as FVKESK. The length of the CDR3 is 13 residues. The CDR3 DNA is TGTGCCAGCAGCCAGGGAGCTAACTATCGCTACACCTTC. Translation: CASSQGANYRYTF.

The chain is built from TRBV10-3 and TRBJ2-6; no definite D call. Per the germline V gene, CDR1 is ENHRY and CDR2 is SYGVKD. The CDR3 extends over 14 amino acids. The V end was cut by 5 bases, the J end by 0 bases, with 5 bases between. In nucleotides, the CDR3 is TGTGCCATCAGTCAAGCCTCTGGGGCCAACGTCCTGACTTTC. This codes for CAISQASGANVLTF.

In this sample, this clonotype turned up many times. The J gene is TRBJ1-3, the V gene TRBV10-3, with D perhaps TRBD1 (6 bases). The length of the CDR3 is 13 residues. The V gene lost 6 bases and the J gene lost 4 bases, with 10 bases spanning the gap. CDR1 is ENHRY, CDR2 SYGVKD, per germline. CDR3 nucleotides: TGTGCCATCAGACGGACAGACGGAAACACCATATATTTT. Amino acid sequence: CAIRRTDGNTIYF.

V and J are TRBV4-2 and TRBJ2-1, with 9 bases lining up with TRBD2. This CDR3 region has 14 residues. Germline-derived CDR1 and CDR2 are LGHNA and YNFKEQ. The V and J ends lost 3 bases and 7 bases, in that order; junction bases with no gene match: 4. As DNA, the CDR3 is TGTGCCAGCAGCCAGTCTAGCGGGGAGAATGAGCAGTTCTTC. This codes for CASSQSSGENEQFF.

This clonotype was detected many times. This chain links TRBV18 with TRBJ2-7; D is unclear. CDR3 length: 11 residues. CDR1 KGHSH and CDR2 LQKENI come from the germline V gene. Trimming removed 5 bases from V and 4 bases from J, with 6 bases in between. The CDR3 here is CASSSDYEQYF. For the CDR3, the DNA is TGTGCCAGCTCATCTGATTACGAGCAGTACTTC.

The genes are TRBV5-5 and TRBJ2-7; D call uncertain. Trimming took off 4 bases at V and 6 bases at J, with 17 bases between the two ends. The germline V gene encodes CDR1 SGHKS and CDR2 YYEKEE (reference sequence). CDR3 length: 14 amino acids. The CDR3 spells CASSAGLLPSEQYV. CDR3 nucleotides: TGTGCCAGCAGCGCCGGCCTACTCCCTTCCGAGCAGTACGTC.

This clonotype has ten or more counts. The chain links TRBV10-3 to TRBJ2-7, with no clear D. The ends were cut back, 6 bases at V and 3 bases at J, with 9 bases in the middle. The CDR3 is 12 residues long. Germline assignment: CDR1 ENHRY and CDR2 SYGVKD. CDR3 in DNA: TGTGCCATCAGGGGGATAGACTACGAGCAGTACTTC. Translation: CAIRGIDYEQYF.

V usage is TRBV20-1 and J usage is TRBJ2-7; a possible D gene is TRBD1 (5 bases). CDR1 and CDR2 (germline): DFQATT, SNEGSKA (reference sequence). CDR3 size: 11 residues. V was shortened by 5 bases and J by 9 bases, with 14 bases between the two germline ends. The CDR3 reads CSASWGNVQYF. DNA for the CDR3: TGCAGTGCTTCGTGGGGCAACGTGCAGTACTTC.

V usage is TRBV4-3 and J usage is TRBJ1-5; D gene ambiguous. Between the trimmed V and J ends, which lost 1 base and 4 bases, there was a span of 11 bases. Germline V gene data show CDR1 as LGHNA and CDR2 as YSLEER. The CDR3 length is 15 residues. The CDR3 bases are TGCGCCAGCAGCCAAGGGCACCTCTCAAATCAGCCCCAGCATTTT. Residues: CASSQGHLSNQPQHF.

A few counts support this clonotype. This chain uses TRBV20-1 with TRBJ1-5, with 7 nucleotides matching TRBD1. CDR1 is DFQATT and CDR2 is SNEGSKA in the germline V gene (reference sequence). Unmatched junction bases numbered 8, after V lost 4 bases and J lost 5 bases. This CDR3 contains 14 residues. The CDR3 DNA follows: TGCAGTGCTACCTTGGGAGGGGGCGATCAGCCCCAGCATTTT. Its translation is CSATLGGGDQPQHF.

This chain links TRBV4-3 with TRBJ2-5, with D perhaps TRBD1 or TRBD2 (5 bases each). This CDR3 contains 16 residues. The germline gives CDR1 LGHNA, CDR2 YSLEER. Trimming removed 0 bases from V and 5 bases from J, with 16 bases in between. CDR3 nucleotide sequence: TGCGCCAGCAGCCAAGATCTGGGGGTTAAATTTGAGACCCAGTACTTC. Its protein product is CASSQDLGVKFETQYF.

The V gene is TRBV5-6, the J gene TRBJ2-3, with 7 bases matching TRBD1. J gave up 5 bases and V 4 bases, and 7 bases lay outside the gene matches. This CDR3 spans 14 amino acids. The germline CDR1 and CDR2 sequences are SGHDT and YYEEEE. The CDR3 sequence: CASSTGVGLDTQYF. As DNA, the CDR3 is TGTGCCAGCAGCACAGGGGTTGGTTTAGATACGCAGTATTTT.

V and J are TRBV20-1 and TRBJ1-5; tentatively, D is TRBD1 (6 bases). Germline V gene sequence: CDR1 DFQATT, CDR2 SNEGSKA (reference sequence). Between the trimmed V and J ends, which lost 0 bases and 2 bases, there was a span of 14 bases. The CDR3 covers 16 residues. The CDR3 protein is CSARDPGQPRNQPQHF. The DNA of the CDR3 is TGCAGTGCTAGAGATCCCGGACAGCCCCGCAATCAGCCCCAGCATTTT.

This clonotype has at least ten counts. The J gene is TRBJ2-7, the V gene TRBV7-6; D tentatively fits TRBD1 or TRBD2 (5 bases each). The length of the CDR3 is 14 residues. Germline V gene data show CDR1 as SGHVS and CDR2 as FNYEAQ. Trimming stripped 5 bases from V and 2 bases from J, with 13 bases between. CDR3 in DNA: TGTGCCAGCAGCAGACAGACCGGGACCTACGAGCAGTACTTC. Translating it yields CASSRQTGTYEQYF. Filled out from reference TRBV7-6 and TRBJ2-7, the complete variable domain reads GAGVSQSPRYKVTKRGQDVALRCDPISGHVSLYWYRQALGQGPEFLTYFNYEAQQDKSGLPNDRFSAERPEGSISTLTIQRTEQRDSAMYRCASSRQTGTYEQYFGPGTRLTVT.

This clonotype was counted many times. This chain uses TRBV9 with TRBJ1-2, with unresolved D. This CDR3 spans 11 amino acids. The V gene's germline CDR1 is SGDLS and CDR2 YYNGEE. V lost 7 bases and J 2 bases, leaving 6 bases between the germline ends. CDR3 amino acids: CASADNYGYTF. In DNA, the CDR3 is TGTGCCAGCGCTGACAACTATGGCTACACCTTC.

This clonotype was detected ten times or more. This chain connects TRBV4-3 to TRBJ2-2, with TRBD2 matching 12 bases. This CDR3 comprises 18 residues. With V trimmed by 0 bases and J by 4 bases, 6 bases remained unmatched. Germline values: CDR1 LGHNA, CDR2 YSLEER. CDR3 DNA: TGCGCCAGCAGCCAAGAACGTCCGGGACTAGCGGGCACCGGGGAGCTGTTTTTT. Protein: CASSQERPGLAGTGELFF.

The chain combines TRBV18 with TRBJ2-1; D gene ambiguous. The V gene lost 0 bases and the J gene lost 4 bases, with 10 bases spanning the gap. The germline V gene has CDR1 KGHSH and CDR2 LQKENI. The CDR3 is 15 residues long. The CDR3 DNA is TGTGCCAGCTCACCACCCTACGACGGTTACAATGAGCAGTTCTTC. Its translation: CASSPPYDGYNEQFF.

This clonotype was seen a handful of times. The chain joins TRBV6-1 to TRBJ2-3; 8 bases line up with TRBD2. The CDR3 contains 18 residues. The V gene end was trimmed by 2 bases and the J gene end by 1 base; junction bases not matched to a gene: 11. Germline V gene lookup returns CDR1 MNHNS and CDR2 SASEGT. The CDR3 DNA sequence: TGTGCCAGCAGTGAATACAGCGGGGGCCCAGCTGGCACAGATACGCAGTATTTT. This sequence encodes CASSEYSGGPAGTDTQYF.

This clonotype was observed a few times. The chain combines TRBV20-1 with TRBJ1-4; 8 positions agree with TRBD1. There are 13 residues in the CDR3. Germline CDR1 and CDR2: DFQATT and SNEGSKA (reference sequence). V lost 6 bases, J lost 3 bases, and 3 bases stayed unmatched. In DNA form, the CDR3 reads TGCAGTGCCATGGACAGGGCTAATGAAAAACTGTTTTTT. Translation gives CSAMDRANEKLFF.